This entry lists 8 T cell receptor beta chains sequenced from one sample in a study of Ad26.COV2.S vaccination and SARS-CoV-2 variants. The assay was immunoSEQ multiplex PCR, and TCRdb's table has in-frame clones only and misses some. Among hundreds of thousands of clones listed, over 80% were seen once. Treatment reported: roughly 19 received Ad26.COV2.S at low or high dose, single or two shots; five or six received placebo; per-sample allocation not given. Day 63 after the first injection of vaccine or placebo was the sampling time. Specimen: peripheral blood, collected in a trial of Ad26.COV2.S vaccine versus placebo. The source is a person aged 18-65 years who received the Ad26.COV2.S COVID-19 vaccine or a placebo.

The DNA of the CDR3 is TGTGCCAGTAGGAGTCTAGGTGATCCCTACGAGCAGTACTTC. Translated: CASRSLGDPYEQYF. The chain combines TRBV19 with TRBJ2-7; no clear D gene. This CDR3 has 14 amino acids. V lost 6 bases, J lost 2 bases, and 14 bases lay in between. In germline, CDR1 is LNHDA, CDR2 SQIVND (reference sequence).

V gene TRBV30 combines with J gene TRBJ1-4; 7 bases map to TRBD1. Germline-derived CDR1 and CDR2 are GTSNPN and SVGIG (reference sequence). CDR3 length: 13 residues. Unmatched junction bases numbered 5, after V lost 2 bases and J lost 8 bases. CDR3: CAWSSGTDEKLFF. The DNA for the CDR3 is TGTGCCTGGAGTTCCGGGACAGACGAAAAACTGTTTTTT.

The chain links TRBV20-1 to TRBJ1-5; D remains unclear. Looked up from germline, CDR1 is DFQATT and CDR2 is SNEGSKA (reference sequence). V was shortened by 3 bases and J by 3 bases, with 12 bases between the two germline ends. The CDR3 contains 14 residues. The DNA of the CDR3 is TGCAGTGCTAGTCGGCAGGCGATCAATCAGCCCCAGCATTTT. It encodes CSASRQAINQPQHF.

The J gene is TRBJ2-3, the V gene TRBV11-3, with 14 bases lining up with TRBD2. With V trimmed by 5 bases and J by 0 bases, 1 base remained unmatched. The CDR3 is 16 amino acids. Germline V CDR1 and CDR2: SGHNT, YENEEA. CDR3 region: CASSRLAGGSTDTQYF. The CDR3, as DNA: TGTGCCAGCAGCCGACTAGCGGGGGGGAGCACAGATACGCAGTATTTT.

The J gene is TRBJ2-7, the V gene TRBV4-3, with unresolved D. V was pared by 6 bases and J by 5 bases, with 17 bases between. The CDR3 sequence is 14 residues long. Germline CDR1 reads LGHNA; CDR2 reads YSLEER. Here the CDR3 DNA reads TGCGCCAGCAGTTCAACCCCTGGACCCGACGAGCAGTACTTC. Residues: CASSSTPGPDEQYF.

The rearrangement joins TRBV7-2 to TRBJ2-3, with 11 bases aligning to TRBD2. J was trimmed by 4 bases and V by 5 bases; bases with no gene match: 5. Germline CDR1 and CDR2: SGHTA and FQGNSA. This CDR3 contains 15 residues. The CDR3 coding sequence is TGTGCCAGCAGCGTTAGCGGGGGGGCGGCAGATACGCAGTATTTT. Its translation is CASSVSGGAADTQYF.

The CDR3 reads CASSLSVGNTYGYTF. The CDR3 DNA reads TGCGCCAGCAGCTTGTCGGTCGGAAACACCTATGGCTACACCTTC. The gene calls are TRBV5-1 and TRBJ1-2; no clear D. The length of the CDR3 is 15 residues. Per the germline V gene, CDR1 is SGHRS and CDR2 is YFSETQ. The V and J ends lost 1 base and 4 bases respectively, with 14 bases between them.

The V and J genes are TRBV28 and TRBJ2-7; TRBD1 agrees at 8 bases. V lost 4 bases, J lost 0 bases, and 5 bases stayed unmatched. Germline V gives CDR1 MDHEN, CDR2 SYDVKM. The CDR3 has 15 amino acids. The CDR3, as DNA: TGTGCCAGCAGTTATTACAGGGGGACCTCCTACGAGCAGTACTTC. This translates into CASSYYRGTSYEQYF.